The 30 T cell receptor beta chains listed next were all sequenced from one sample in a study of shared clonotypes between healthy human individuals. Using immunoSEQ multiplex PCR, the repertoire was profiled, and TCRdb retains in-frame clones only, with some absent. There are 950,000 to 1,300,000 clones in the sample; about 70% occur only once, and approximately 1.5% lies in the top ten. Source material: memory CD4+ T cells sorted from blood. Subset in this sample: CD45RA-negative fraction. The receptors shown here come from a young man in good health.

CDR3: CASSIQDRGQGETQYF. The CDR3 coding sequence is TGTGCCAGTAGTATTCAGGACAGGGGGCAAGGGGAGACCCAGTACTTC. The chain is built from TRBV19 and TRBJ2-5; 11 positions match TRBD1. V shed 3 bases, J shed 5 bases, and the junction held 8 bases outside the gene matches. The CDR3 consists of 16 residues. The V gene's germline CDR1 is LNHDA and CDR2 SQIVND (reference sequence).

This chain connects TRBV5-6 to TRBJ2-3; 7 bases are shared with TRBD2. The CDR3 length is 16 residues. CDR1 SGHDT and CDR2 YYEEEE come from the germline V gene. With V trimmed by 3 bases and J by 5 bases, 12 bases remained unmatched. Here the CDR3 DNA reads TGTGCCAGCAGCTCCCACCGGACTAGGAGCGAAGATACGCAGTATTTT. Translation gives CASSSHRTRSEDTQYF.

This sequence joins TRBV5-1 and TRBJ1-6; TRBD1 aligns across 10 bases. The ends lost 5 bases at V and 9 bases at J; junction bases unmatched: 5. The CDR3 has 14 amino acids. Germline CDR1 reads SGHRS; CDR2 reads YFSETQ. This CDR3 is CASRDRGDGSPLHF. DNA of the CDR3: TGCGCCAGCAGGGACAGGGGGGACGGTTCACCCCTCCACTTT.

This chain links TRBV18 with TRBJ2-7, with 8 bases that match TRBD1. The CDR3 spans 11 residues. The J segment lost 9 bases and the V segment lost 5 bases, leaving 3 bases of the junction unmatched. Germline lookup yields CDR1 KGHSH and CDR2 LQKENI. The CDR3 loop reads CASSTDRVQYF. The DNA for the CDR3 is TGTGCCAGCTCAACGGACAGGGTGCAGTACTTC.

V gene TRBV5-1 combines with J gene TRBJ1-1; D is perhaps TRBD1 (5 bases). The V gene's germline CDR1 is SGHRS and CDR2 YFSETQ. The CDR3 runs 17 residues. V lost 4 bases, J lost 5 bases, and 24 bases lay in between. This chain's CDR3 is CASSRSGGGVRGTEAFF. The CDR3 nucleotides are TGCGCCAGCAGCCGGAGTGGGGGAGGGGTGAGGGGAACTGAAGCTTTCTTT.

A remark on this clone: Other DNA sequences in the sample encode the same CDR3. This chain links TRBV5-1 with TRBJ1-1; D gene unclear. There are 14 residues in the CDR3. V shed 1 base and J shed 0 bases, with 7 bases lying between them. Germline V gene data show CDR1 as SGHRS and CDR2 as YFSETQ. In DNA form, the CDR3 reads TGCGCCAGCAGCTTGTCAGGAATGAACACTGAAGCTTTCTTT. It is translated as CASSLSGMNTEAFF.

V usage is TRBV9 and J usage is TRBJ2-5, with 9 bases that match TRBD1. Germline values: CDR1 SGDLS, CDR2 YYNGEE. V lost 7 bases, J lost 1 base, and 8 bases stayed unmatched. The CDR3 covers 15 residues. As DNA, the CDR3 is TGTGCCAGCGGCTCCGGGACAGGGACCCAAGAGACCCAGTACTTC. It yields the protein CASGSGTGTQETQYF.

The chain employs TRBV6-5 and TRBJ2-7, with 7 bases matching TRBD1. The trim removed 6 bases at V and 2 bases at J, leaving 4 bases unmatched. The CDR3 has 13 residues. Germline V gene data show CDR1 as MNHEY and CDR2 as SVGAGI. DNA for the CDR3: TGTGCCAGCAGATCGGACAGGACCTACGAGCAGTACTTC. It encodes CASRSDRTYEQYF.

The V call is TRBV13, the J call TRBJ1-5; 7 nucleotides agree with TRBD1. The CDR3 runs 14 residues. Trimming cost V 2 bases and J 6 bases; bases outside gene matches: 4. Per germline, CDR1 PRHDT and CDR2 FYEKMQ (reference sequence). CDR3 sequence: CASSLHRGSQPQHF. CDR3 bases: TGTGCCAGCAGCTTACACAGGGGCAGTCAGCCCCAGCATTTT.

This chain links TRBV12-2 with TRBJ2-3. TRBV12-2 is noted as a pseudogene. This CDR3 is built from 17 residues. CDR3 in DNA: TGTGCAAGTCGCTTAGCGCTCGGGGGCGATTCAACAGATACGCAGTATTTT. This translates into CASRLALGGDSTDTQYF.

The chain has TRBV6-5 and TRBJ1-5; 8 bases match TRBD1. Germline CDR1 is MNHEY and CDR2 is SVGAGI. The CDR3 spans 14 residues. V lost 6 bases, J lost 6 bases, and 7 bases stayed unmatched. CDR3 sequence (DNA): TGTGCCAGCAGGATCGGACAGGGAGGTCAGCCCCAGCATTTT. Its translation: CASRIGQGGQPQHF.

In its sample, this clone was seen a few times. The chain recombines TRBV30 with TRBJ2-2; D is uncertain. Germline loops: CDR1 GTSNPN, CDR2 SVGIG (reference sequence). CDR3 length: 12 residues. With 4 bases removed from V and 4 bases from J, the gap between germline ends came to 7 bases. The CDR3 DNA reads TGTGCCTGGAACCCAATCACCGGGGAGCTGTTTTTT. Protein product: CAWNPITGELFF.

The V call is TRBV19, the J call TRBJ1-5, with unresolved D. CDR1 and CDR2 (germline): LNHDA, SQIVND (reference sequence). V was trimmed by 2 bases and J by 4 bases, leaving 12 bases between them. The length of the CDR3 is 15 residues. The CDR3 here is CASSISGRANQPQHF. The CDR3 coding sequence is TGTGCCAGTAGTATAAGCGGTCGGGCTAATCAGCCCCAGCATTTT.

The chain couples TRBV7-2 to TRBJ1-4, with D possibly TRBD1 on 5 matching bases. CDR3 length: 18 residues. The germline V gene encodes CDR1 SGHTA and CDR2 FQGNSA. The V end lost 5 bases, the J end lost 3 bases, and 22 bases lay between the germline ends. The CDR3 region has the DNA TGTGCCAGCAGCCTGGTGGGGGTTAAGCTTGCGGCTAATGAAAAACTGTTTTTT. Amino acid sequence: CASSLVGVKLAANEKLFF.

This clone was observed a single time. This chain connects TRBV27 to TRBJ2-7; possibly TRBD1 for D (5 bases). V lost 3 bases and J lost 4, with 13 bases in between. The germline gives CDR1 MNHEY, CDR2 SMNVEV (reference sequence). The CDR3 totals 14 residues. CDR3 sequence reads: CASSLGRVSYEQYF. The CDR3 DNA reads TGTGCCAGCAGTTTGGGCAGGGTGTCATACGAGCAGTACTTC.

The gene calls are TRBV9 and TRBJ2-1; TRBD2 matches at 8 bases. V was clipped by 2 bases and J by 6 bases; unmatched bases: 4. The CDR3 is made up of 14 amino acids. Germline V gene lookup returns CDR1 SGDLS and CDR2 YYNGEE. The CDR3 is CASSVGLGANEQFF. CDR3 coding DNA: TGTGCCAGCAGCGTGGGACTAGGAGCCAATGAGCAGTTCTTC.

V usage is TRBV4-1 and J usage is TRBJ2-1; no clear D gene. The CDR3 is made up of 15 amino acids. Germline V gene data show CDR1 as MGHRA and CDR2 as YSYEKL. V was shortened by 0 bases and J by 5 bases, with 11 bases between the two germline ends. The CDR3 coding sequence is TGCGCCAGCAGCCAAGACCAACCTCTGAACAATGAGCAGTTCTTC. The encoded protein is CASSQDQPLNNEQFF.

This clone was detected only once. This chain links TRBV10-3 with TRBJ2-2; D is possibly TRBD1 or TRBD2 (5 bases each). The V gene's germline CDR1 is ENHRY and CDR2 SYGVKD. This CDR3 has 14 amino acids. Trimming removed 7 bases from V and 8 bases from J, with 17 bases in between. In nucleotides, the CDR3 is TGTGCCATCACCGGGGACGAGAGGGGTGGGGAGCTGTTTTTT. Translated: CAITGDERGGELFF.

V is TRBV6-5 and J is TRBJ1-2; D perhaps matches TRBD1 (6 bases). There are 10 residues in the CDR3. The germline V gene encodes CDR1 MNHEY and CDR2 SVGAGI. CDR3 loop: CVAVGAGYTF. Written as DNA, the CDR3 is TGTGTCGCGGTGGGGGCTGGCTACACCTTC.

This chain joins TRBV5-4 and TRBJ2-3; TRBD2 agrees at 15 bases. This CDR3 is built from 18 residues. V trimming: 4 bases; J trimming: 5 bases; junction bases outside the gene matches: 11. Per the germline V gene, CDR1 is SGHNT and CDR2 is YYREEE (reference sequence). The chain's CDR3 is CASSPRGTSGRLEDTQYF. The CDR3, as DNA: TGTGCCAGCAGCCCCCGAGGGACTAGCGGGAGGTTGGAAGATACGCAGTATTTT. The full variable domain, rest sourced from reference TRBV5-4 and TRBJ2-3, is ETGVTQSPTHLIKTRGQQVTLRCSSQSGHNTVSWYQQALGQGPQFIFQYYREEENGRGNFPPRFSGLQFPNYSSELNVNALELDDSALYLCASSPRGTSGRLEDTQYFGPGTRLTVL.

In this sample, this clone turned up a few times. This chain joins TRBV7-9 and TRBJ1-6; no clear D. Trimming pared 1 base from V and 10 bases from J, leaving 8 bases between. From germline, CDR1 is SEHNR and CDR2 FQNEAQ (reference sequence). CDR3 size: 13 residues. CDR3 bases: TGTGCCAGCAGCTTAGATGCGGGATCACCCCTCCACTTT. Translated, it gives CASSLDAGSPLHF.

This chain links TRBV28 with TRBJ2-7; 9 positions agree with TRBD1. J was trimmed by 4 bases and V by 7 bases; bases with no gene match: 8. This CDR3 comprises 14 residues. CDR1 is MDHEN and CDR2 is SYDVKM in the germline V gene. This CDR3 is CASTGQGKAYEQYF. In DNA, the CDR3 is TGTGCCAGCACTGGACAGGGGAAAGCATACGAGCAGTACTTC. Full variable domain (remainder filled in from reference TRBV28 and TRBJ2-7): DVKVTQSSRYLVKRTGEKVFLECVQDMDHENMFWYRQDPGLGLRLIYFSYDVKMKEKGDIPEGYSVSREKKERFSLILESASTNQTSMYLCASTGQGKAYEQYFGPGTRLTVT.

The chain is built from TRBV6-1 and TRBJ2-1; TRBD2 matches at 7 bases. Germline V gene lookup returns CDR1 MNHNS and CDR2 SASEGT. J was trimmed by 3 bases and V by 5 bases; bases with no gene match: 7. The CDR3 runs to 15 residues. The CDR3 sequence is CASSPTSFSYNEQFF. As DNA, the CDR3 is TGTGCCAGCAGTCCGACTAGCTTTAGCTACAATGAGCAGTTCTTC.

About this clone itself: Other DNA sequences of this sample code for an identical CDR3. The rearrangement joins TRBV15 to TRBJ2-5; D perhaps matches TRBD1 (6 bases). Germline CDR1 LNHNV, CDR2 YYDKDF (reference sequence). V was clipped by 1 base and J by 4 bases, with 7 bases between them. The CDR3 contains 13 residues. The CDR3 bases are TGTGCCACCAGCAGAGGAGGGGGAGAGACCCAGTACTTC. Translation: CATSRGGGETQYF.

This clone turned up a few times. The chain has TRBV11-2 and TRBJ2-1, with 7 bases fitting TRBD2. CDR1 SGHAT and CDR2 FQNNGV come from the germline V gene. The CDR3 runs 13 residues. Trimming took 0 bases from V and 11 from J; bases not matched to a gene: 4. This chain's CDR3 is CASSLDTSAKQFF. In DNA form, the CDR3 reads TGTGCCAGCAGCTTAGACACTAGCGCAAAGCAGTTCTTC. Based on the CDR3 plus reference TRBV11-2 and TRBJ2-1, the full variable domain is EAGVAQSPRYKIIEKRQSVAFWCNPISGHATLYWYQQILGQGPKLLIQFQNNGVVDDSQLPKDRFSAERLKGVDSTLKIQPAKLEDSAVYLCASSLDTSAKQFFGPGTRLTVL.

The DNA for the CDR3 is TGTGCCAGCAGCTCCCCCGACAGGGGAACCTACGAGCAGTACTTC. Amino acid sequence: CASSSPDRGTYEQYF. V and J are TRBV7-2 and TRBJ2-7, with 8 bases aligning to TRBD1. The ends lost 4 bases at V and 2 bases at J; junction bases unmatched: 7. Germline V gene lookup returns CDR1 SGHTA and CDR2 FQGNSA. The CDR3 has 15 amino acids. Drawing the rest from reference TRBV7-2 and TRBJ2-7, the complete variable domain is GAGVSQSPSNKVTEKGKDVELRCDPISGHTALYWYRQSLGQGLEFLIYFQGNSAPDKSGLPSDRFSAERTGGSVSTLTIQRTQQEDSAVYLCASSSPDRGTYEQYFGPGTRLTVT.

CDR3 in amino acids: CASGEVTDTQYF. CDR3 sequence (DNA): TGCGCCAGCGGGGAAGTCACAGATACGCAGTATTTT. V usage is TRBV10-2 and J usage is TRBJ2-3; D not resolved. This CDR3 region has 12 residues. V was cut by 8 bases and J by 2 bases, with 8 bases left in between. CDR1 and CDR2 (germline): WSHSY, SAAADI.

This chain links TRBV18 with TRBJ2-2, with 9 bases lining up with TRBD2. The germline V gene encodes CDR1 KGHSH and CDR2 LQKENI. The CDR3 is 16 residues long. V lost 3 bases, J lost 1 base, and 3 bases stayed unmatched. The CDR3 spells CASSPKTSGNTGELFF. Written as DNA, the CDR3 is TGTGCCAGCTCACCGAAGACTAGCGGGAACACCGGGGAGCTGTTTTTT.

The V gene is TRBV11-2, the J gene TRBJ2-5; D unresolved. The length of the CDR3 is 15 residues. Germline V gene data show CDR1 as SGHAT and CDR2 as FQNNGV. Trimming removed 5 bases at V and 5 bases at J, with 18 bases between. The CDR3 spells CASSHKLLVSETQYF. CDR3 in DNA: TGTGCCAGCAGCCACAAGTTACTGGTTTCGGAGACCCAGTACTTC.

The rearrangement joins TRBV2 to TRBJ2-2; D unresolved. The CDR3 sequence is 14 residues long. In germline, CDR1 is SNHLY, CDR2 FYNNEI. The ends were cut back, 5 bases at V and 4 bases at J, with 11 bases in the middle. As DNA, the CDR3 is TGTGCCAGCAGTAAGGTTGAGGCCACCGGGGAGCTGTTTTTT. Encoded protein: CASSKVEATGELFF.